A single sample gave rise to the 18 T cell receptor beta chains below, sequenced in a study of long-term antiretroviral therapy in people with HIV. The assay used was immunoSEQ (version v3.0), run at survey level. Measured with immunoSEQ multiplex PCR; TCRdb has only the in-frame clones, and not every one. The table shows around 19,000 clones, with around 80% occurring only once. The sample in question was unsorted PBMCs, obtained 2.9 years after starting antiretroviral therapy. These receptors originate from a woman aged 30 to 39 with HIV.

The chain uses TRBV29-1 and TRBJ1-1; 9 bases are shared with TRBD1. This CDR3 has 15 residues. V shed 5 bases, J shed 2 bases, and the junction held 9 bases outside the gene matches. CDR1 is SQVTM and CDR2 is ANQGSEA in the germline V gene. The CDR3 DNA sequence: TGCAGCGTTTTAGGACAGGGGATAACCAACACTGAAGCTTTCTTT. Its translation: CSVLGQGITNTEAFF.

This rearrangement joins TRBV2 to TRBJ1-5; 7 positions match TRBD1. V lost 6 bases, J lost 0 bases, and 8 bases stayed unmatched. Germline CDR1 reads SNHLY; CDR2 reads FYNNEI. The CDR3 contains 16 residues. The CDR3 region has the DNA TGTGCCAGCAGGGGGACAGACGTAATTAGCAATCAGCCCCAGCATTTT. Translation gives CASRGTDVISNQPQHF.

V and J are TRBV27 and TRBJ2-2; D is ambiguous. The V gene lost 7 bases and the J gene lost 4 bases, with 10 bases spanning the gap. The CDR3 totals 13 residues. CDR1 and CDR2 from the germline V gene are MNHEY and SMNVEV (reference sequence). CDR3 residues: CASTTRGTGELFF. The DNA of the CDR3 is TGTGCCAGCACAACCCGTGGCACCGGGGAGCTGTTTTTT.

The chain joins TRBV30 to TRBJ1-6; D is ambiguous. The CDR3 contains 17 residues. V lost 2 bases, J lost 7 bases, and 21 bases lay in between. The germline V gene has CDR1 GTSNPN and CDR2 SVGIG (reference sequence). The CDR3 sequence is CAWSSTLRNGKNSPLHF. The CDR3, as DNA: TGTGCCTGGAGTTCCACCCTGAGGAACGGGAAAAATTCACCCCTCCACTTT.

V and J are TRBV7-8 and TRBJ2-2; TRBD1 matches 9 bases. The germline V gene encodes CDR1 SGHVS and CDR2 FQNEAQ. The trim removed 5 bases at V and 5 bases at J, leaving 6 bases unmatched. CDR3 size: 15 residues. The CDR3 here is CASSPRDRVTGELFF. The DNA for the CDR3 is TGTGCCAGCAGCCCCCGGGACAGGGTAACCGGGGAGCTGTTTTTT. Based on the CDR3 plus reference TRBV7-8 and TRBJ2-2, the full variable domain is GAGVSQSPRYKVAKRGQDVALRCDPISGHVSLFWYQQALGQGPEFLTYFQNEAQLDKSGLPSDRFFAERPEGSVSTLKIQRTQQEDSAVYLCASSPRDRVTGELFFGEGSRLTVL.

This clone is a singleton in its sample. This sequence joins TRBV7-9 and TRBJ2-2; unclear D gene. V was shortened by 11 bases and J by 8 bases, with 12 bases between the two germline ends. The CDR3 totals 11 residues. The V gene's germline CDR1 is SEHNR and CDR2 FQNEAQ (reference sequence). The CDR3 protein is CAALPVGELFF. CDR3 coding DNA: TGTGCCGCACTCCCCGTAGGGGAGCTGTTTTTT.

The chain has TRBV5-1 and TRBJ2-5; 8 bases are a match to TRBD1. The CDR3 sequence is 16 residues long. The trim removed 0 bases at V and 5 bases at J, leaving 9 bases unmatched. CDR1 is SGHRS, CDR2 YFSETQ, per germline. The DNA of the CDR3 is TGCGCCAGCAGCTTGGGTGGACAGGGAGGTCAGGAGACCCAGTACTTC. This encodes CASSLGGQGGQETQYF.

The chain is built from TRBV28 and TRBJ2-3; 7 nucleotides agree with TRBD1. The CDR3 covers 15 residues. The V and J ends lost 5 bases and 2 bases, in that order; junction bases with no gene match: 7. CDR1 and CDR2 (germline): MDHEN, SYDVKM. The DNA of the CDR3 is TGTGCCAGCAGTCCGCCGGACAGGCACACAGATACGCAGTATTTT. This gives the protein CASSPPDRHTDTQYF.

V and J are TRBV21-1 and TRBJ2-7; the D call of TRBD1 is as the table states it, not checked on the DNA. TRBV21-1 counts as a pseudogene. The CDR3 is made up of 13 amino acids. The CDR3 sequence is CASSKAGAQFLGF. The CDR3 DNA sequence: TGTGCCAGCAGCAAAGCTGGGGCACAGTTCCTGGGGTTC.

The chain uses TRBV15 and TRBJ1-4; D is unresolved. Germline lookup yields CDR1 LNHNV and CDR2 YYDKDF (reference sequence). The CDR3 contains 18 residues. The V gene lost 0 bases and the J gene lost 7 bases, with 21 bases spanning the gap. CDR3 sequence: CATSRDKTGVAPSEKLFF. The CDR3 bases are TGTGCCACCAGCAGAGATAAAACCGGGGTCGCCCCTAGTGAAAAACTGTTTTTT.

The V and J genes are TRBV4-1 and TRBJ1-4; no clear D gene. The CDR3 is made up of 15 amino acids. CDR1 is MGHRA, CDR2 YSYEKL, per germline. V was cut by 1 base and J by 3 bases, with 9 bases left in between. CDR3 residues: CASSQAGFANEKLFF. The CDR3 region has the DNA TGCGCCAGCAGCCAAGCGGGGTTCGCTAATGAAAAACTGTTTTTT.

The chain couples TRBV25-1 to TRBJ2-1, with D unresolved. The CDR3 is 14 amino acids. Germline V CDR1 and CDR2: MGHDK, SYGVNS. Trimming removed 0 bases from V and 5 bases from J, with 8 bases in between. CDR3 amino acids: CASSEYYKDNEQFF. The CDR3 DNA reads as TGTGCCAGCAGTGAATACTACAAAGACAATGAGCAGTTCTTC. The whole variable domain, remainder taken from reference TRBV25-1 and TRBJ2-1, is EADIYQTPRYLVIGTGKKITLECSQTMGHDKMYWYQQDPGMELHLIHYSYGVNSTEKGDLSSESTVSRIRTEHFPLTLESARPSHTSQYLCASSEYYKDNEQFFGPGTRLTVL.

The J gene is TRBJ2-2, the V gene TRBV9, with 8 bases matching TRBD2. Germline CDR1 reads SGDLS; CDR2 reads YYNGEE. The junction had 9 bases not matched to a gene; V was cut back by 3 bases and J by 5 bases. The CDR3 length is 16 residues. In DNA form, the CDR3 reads TGTGCCAGCAGCGGCCGGAGCGGGGGTTCAACCGGGGAGCTGTTTTTT. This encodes CASSGRSGGSTGELFF.

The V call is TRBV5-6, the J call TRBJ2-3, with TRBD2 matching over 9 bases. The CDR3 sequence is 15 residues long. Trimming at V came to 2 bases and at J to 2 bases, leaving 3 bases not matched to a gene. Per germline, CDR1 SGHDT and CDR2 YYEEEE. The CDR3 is CASSFAGGSTDTQYF. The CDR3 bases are TGTGCCAGCAGCTTCGCGGGGGGGTCCACAGATACGCAGTATTTT.

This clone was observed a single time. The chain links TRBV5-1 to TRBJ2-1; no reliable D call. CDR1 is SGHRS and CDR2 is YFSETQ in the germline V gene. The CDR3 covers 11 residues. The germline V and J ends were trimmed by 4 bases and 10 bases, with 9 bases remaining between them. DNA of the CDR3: TGCGCCAGCAGCCTAACCCTGGAGCAGTTCTTC. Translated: CASSLTLEQFF. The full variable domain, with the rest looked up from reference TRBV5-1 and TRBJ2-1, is KAGVTQTPRYLIKTRGQQVTLSCSPISGHRSVSWYQQTPGQGLQFLFEYFSETQRNKGNFPGRFSGRQFSNSRSEMNVSTLELGDSALYLCASSLTLEQFFGPGTRLTVL.

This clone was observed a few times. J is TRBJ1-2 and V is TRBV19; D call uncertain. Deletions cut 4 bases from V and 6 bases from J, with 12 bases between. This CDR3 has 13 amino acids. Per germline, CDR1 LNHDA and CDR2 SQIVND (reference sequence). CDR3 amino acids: CASSRVGSNGYTF. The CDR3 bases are TGTGCCAGTAGTAGGGTCGGGAGTAATGGCTACACCTTC.

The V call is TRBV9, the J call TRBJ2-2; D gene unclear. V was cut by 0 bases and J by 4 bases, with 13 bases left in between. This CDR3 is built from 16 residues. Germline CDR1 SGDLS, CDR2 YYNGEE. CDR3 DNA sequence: TGTGCCAGCAGCGTAGGAGCGACACAGTTCACCGGGGAGCTGTTTTTT. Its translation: CASSVGATQFTGELFF. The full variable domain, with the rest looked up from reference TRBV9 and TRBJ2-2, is DSGVTQTPKHLITATGQRVTLRCSPRSGDLSVYWYQQSLDQGLQFLIQYYNGEERAKGNILERFSAQQFPDLHSELNLSSLELGDSALYFCASSVGATQFTGELFFGEGSRLTVL.

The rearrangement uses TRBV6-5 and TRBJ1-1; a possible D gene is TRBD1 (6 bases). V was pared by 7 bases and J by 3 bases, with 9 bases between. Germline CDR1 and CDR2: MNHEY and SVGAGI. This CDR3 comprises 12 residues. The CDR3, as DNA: TGTGCCAGCAACGGGGGCTACACTGAAGCTTTCTTT. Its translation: CASNGGYTEAFF.